The table lists the clone carrying this T cell receptor (beta chain) with a few counts. Its antigen is unidentified. Trimming removed 5 bases from V and 2 bases from J, with 7 bases in between. The germline gives CDR1 SGHVS, CDR2 FNYEAQ. The CDR3 spans 12 residues. This specimen belongs to a study of cytomegalovirus exposure and HLA in healthy donors. Looking at the study overall: Among around 200 million T cells, an earlier analysis found roughly 110 million unique TCR beta sequences.

Whole-study results and caveats: Researchers reported in a later analysis that common viral pathogens appeared linked to several top clusters.

Primers: 60 Vbeta forward and 13 Jbeta reverse. As originally analysed: Later reanalysis found approximately 76 million unique TCR beta chains, around 9.9 million of them shared. Produced via immunoSEQ multiplex PCR; TCRdb's table is partial and in-frame only. The DNA gave D and trimming, while V, J and clone size come from that table. The data hold about 92,000 clones, with roughly 69% observed a single time. This receptor was identified in a man between 50 and 59 years old in good health and CMV-seronegative. The chain has TRBV7-6 and TRBJ2-7; weak D call: TRBD2 (5 bases). The sequencing sample was made of PBMCs. The chain's CDR3 is CASSAGAYEQYF. The CDR3 coding sequence is TGTGCCAGCAGCGCCGGGGCCTACGAGCAGTACTTC.